This T cell receptor (beta chain) appears in the sequencing data of a study of T-cell memory formation after mild COVID-19. Study findings and constraints: Researchers report contracting CD4+ clones mostly in CM and EM, with CD8+ clones in EMRA.

This clonotype was counted a few times. Its antigen is still unknown. cDNA libraries for TCR alpha and TCR beta, carrying sample barcodes and UMIs, came from 5'RACE with constant-segment primers. One entry per CDR3 protein results from TCRdb running MiXCR on the 5' RACE reads. The sample consists of about 290,000 distinct CDR3 sequences, roughly 18% of them appearing once. The TCR originated in a man aged 18-30 years who had mild COVID-19 (a few samples of this study predate the infection). Cell type and time point are not known. Specimen: PBMCs or a T cell subset sorted from them (not recorded which).

CDR3 amino acids: CASRDTGGHTEAFF. The CDR3 region has the DNA TGTGCCAGCAGAGATACAGGGGGCCACACTGAAGCTTTCTTT. The chain uses TRBV12-3 or TRBV12-4 and TRBJ1-1, with 9 positions matching TRBD1. Trimming cost V 6 bases and J 3 bases; bases outside gene matches: 5. This CDR3 spans 14 amino acids.